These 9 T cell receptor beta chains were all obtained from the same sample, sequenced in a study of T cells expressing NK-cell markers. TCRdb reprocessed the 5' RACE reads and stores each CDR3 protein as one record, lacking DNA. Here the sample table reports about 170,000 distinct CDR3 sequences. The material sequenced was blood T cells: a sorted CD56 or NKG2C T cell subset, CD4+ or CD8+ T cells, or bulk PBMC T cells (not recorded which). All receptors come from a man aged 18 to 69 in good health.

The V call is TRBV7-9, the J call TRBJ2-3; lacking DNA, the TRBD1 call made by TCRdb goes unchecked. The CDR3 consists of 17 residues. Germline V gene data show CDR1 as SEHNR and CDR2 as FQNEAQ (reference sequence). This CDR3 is CASSFGRDIRSTDTQYF.

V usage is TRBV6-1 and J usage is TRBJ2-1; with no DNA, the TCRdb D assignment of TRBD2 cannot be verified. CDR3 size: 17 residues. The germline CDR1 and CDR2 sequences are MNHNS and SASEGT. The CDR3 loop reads CASSEWGRRGLGNEQFF.

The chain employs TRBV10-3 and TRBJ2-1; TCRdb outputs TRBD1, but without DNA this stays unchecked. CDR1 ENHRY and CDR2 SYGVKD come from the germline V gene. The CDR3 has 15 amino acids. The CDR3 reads CAISADRVSYNEQFF.

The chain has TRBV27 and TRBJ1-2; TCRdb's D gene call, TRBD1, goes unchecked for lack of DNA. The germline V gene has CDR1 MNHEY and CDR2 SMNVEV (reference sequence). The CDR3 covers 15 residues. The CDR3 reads CASSLSTGHSYGYTF.

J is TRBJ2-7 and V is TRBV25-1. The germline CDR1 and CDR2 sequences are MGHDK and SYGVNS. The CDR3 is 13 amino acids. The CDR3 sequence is CASSGSGSHEQYF.

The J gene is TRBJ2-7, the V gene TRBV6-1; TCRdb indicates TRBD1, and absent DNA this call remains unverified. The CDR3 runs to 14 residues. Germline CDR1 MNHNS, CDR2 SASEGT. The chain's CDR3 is CASSEAGGQGTRDF.

The CDR3 here is CASSLRGGNTGELFF. The chain is built from TRBV5-1 and TRBJ2-2; absent DNA, TCRdb's TRBD1 call cannot be checked. Germline V CDR1 and CDR2: SGHRS, YFSETQ. This CDR3 region has 15 residues.

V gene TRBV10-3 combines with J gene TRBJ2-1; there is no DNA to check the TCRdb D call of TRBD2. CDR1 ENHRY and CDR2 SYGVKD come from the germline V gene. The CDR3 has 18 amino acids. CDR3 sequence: CAISEMFLAGETYNEQFF.

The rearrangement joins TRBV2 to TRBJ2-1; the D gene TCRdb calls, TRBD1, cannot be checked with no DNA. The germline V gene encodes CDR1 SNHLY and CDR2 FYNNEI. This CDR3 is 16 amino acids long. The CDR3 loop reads CASSERAGAGHNEQFF.